The rows below give T cell receptor beta chains drawn from one sample of a study of shared clonotypes between healthy human individuals. Some clones are missing from TCRdb's copy, which holds only in-frame ones; the method was immunoSEQ multiplex PCR. The data contain about 2,200,000 clones, about 93% of them singletons. The sequencing input was naive CD8+ T cells from PBMCs. The source of these receptors is a man between 18 and 29 years old in good health. Some clones in this sample may be carry-over from other donors' samples. The CDR3 runs from the conserved cysteine through the conserved F or W. Each record gives: V gene, clone size, D gene, J gene, CDR3 DNA, CDR3 protein. A D gene is named only where the DNA matches it firmly. Size is omitted from some rows. Given values are once, few, many or a class for expanded clones.

V gene: TRBV19; clone size: -; D gene: -; J gene: TRBJ1-1; CDR3 DNA: TGTGCCAGTAGTATAGGGACAGCCAACGCGCGGACTGAAGCTTTCTTT; CDR3 protein: CASSIGTANARTEAFF
V gene: TRBV27; clone size: once; D gene: -; J gene: TRBJ1-2; CDR3 DNA: TGTGCCAGCAGCGACAGCTATGGCTACACCTTC; CDR3 protein: CASSDSYGYTF
V gene: TRBV4-2; clone size: few; D gene: -; J gene: TRBJ1-2; CDR3 DNA: TGTGCCAGCAGCCAAGAAACGACAAATGGCTACACCTTC; CDR3 protein: CASSQETTNGYTF
V gene: TRBV11-2; clone size: -; D gene: -; J gene: TRBJ2-7; CDR3 DNA: TGTGCCAGCAGCTTAGATTTACGTCTGGAGGTGGGCGAGCAGTACTTC; CDR3 protein: CASSLDLRLEVGEQYF
V gene: TRBV9; clone size: -; D gene: -; J gene: TRBJ1-3; CDR3 DNA: TGTGCCAGCAGCGAGGACAGCTCTGGAAACACCATATATTTT; CDR3 protein: CASSEDSSGNTIYF
V gene: TRBV11-2; clone size: once; D gene: TRBD1; J gene: TRBJ2-2; CDR3 DNA: TGTGCCAGCAGCACCCGGGACAGGGTTGCCGGGGAGCTGTTTTTT; CDR3 protein: CASSTRDRVAGELFF
V gene: TRBV19; clone size: -; D gene: TRBD2; J gene: TRBJ2-1; CDR3 DNA: TGTGCCAGCCGCGGACTAGCGGATTACAATGAGCAGTTCTTC; CDR3 protein: CASRGLADYNEQFF
V gene: TRBV30; clone size: -; D gene: -; J gene: TRBJ1-5; CDR3 DNA: TGTGCCTGGACGGCCCGGGGGGGAAGCAATCAGCCCCAGCATTTT; CDR3 protein: CAWTARGGSNQPQHF
V gene: TRBV28; clone size: -; D gene: TRBD1; J gene: TRBJ1-3; CDR3 DNA: TGTGCCAGCAGTCTCCGACAGGGGGCGAAACCAAACACCATATATTTT; CDR3 protein: CASSLRQGAKPNTIYF
V gene: TRBV7-9; clone size: -; D gene: -; J gene: TRBJ2-7; CDR3 DNA: TGTGCCAGCTCCCGATCGGAGGGGCAGGAGCAGTACTTC; CDR3 protein: CASSRSEGQEQYF
V gene: TRBV6-6; clone size: -; D gene: TRBD2; J gene: TRBJ2-1; CDR3 DNA: TGTGCCAGCAGGTATAGCGGGAGCTCCTACAATGAGCAGTTCTTC; CDR3 protein: CASRYSGSSYNEQFF
V gene: TRBV7-9; clone size: -; D gene: -; J gene: TRBJ2-7; CDR3 DNA: TGTGCCAGCAGTCCCCCGAGCTCCTACGAGCAGTACTTC; CDR3 protein: CASSPPSSYEQYF
V gene: TRBV29-1; clone size: once; D gene: TRBD2; J gene: TRBJ2-1; CDR3 DNA: TGCAGCGTTGAAGCGTCACTAGCGGGAGGCTTCCCTCGGTACAATGAGCAGTTCTTC; CDR3 protein: CSVEASLAGGFPRYNEQFF
V gene: TRBV15; clone size: -; D gene: -; J gene: TRBJ2-2; CDR3 DNA: TGTGCCACCAGCAGCTCGCGCCTCCCCCTAAGCGGGGAGCTGTTTTTT; CDR3 protein: CATSSSRLPLSGELFF
V gene: TRBV18; clone size: -; D gene: -; J gene: TRBJ2-5; CDR3 DNA: TGTGCCAGCTCACCACCTACCGGGCCGGTTACCCAAGAGACCCAGTACTTC; CDR3 protein: CASSPPTGPVTQETQYF
V gene: TRBV30; clone size: -; D gene: TRBD2; J gene: TRBJ2-1; CDR3 DNA: TGTGCCTGGGAAGGCGGGAGCTTAAGCTCCTACAATGAGCAGTTCTTC; CDR3 protein: CAWEGGSLSSYNEQFF
V gene: TRBV7-2; clone size: -; D gene: -; J gene: TRBJ1-5; CDR3 DNA: TGTGCCAGCAGCCGCCCTGGAGGGTTCGATCAGCCCCAGCATTTT; CDR3 protein: CASSRPGGFDQPQHF
V gene: TRBV9; clone size: -; D gene: TRBD1; J gene: TRBJ1-3; CDR3 DNA: TGTGCCAGCAGCGTACCTGGGACAGGGGAGACTGGAAACACCATATATTTT; CDR3 protein: CASSVPGTGETGNTIYF
V gene: TRBV15; clone size: -; D gene: -; J gene: TRBJ2-7; CDR3 DNA: TGTGCCACCAGCGGAGGCGGGACAGTCTACGAGCAGTACTTC; CDR3 protein: CATSGGGTVYEQYF
V gene: TRBV29-1; clone size: -; D gene: -; J gene: TRBJ1-2; CDR3 DNA: TGCAGCGCTAGGGCAGCCTATGGCTACACCTTC; CDR3 protein: CSARAAYGYTF